This T cell receptor (beta chain) came from a study of T-cell reconstitution after alpha-beta-depleted transplantation in children. Study outcomes and limitations: There were some patients whose high TCRbeta diversity at day 60 came from surviving recipient T cells and thymic progenitors.

V shed 1 base and J shed 0 bases, with 10 bases lying between them. The CDR3 runs 16 residues. The germline CDR1 and CDR2 sequences are DFQATT and SNEGSKA (reference sequence). Unique molecular identifiers were incorporated during preparation of the TCRbeta library. Using its own MiXCR run on the PCR reads, TCRdb lists one record per CDR3 protein. The sample has about 160,000 distinct CDR3 sequences, over 8.5% seen once; the top ten hold under 15%. This clonotype was seen many times. What it binds is not known. The source was PBMCs, collected before TCRalphabeta/CD19-depleted stem cell transplant. This chain joins TRBV20-1 and TRBJ1-6, with unresolved D. This TCR was sampled from a boy younger than 10 with acute myeloid leukemia, due to receive a stem cell transplant. The CDR3 DNA sequence: TGCAGTGCTAGAGTGGAGCAGAGCTCCTATAATTCACCCCTCCACTTT. Its translation is CSARVEQSSYNSPLHF.